Shown below are 30 T cell receptor beta chains from a single sample sequenced in a study of cytomegalovirus exposure and HLA in healthy donors. Primers included in the PCR were 60 Vbeta and 13 Jbeta primers. Using immunoSEQ multiplex PCR, the repertoire was profiled, and TCRdb retains in-frame clones only, with some absent. The repertoire holds around 95,000 clones, with around 67% as singletons. Sample: PBMCs. Receptors originate from a male donor in good health and CMV-seronegative.

The chain links TRBV7-9 to TRBJ2-7, with 9 bases fitting TRBD1. This CDR3 spans 15 amino acids. Trimming took 0 bases from V and 3 from J; bases not matched to a gene: 3. CDR1 and CDR2 (germline): SEHNR, FQNEAQ (reference sequence). The CDR3 nucleotides read TGTGCCAGCAGCTTAGCCCCGACAGGGGGCTACGAGCAGTACTTC. Its protein is CASSLAPTGGYEQYF.

This clone was seen once. The chain couples TRBV29-1 to TRBJ1-3; D ambiguous. Germline-derived CDR1 and CDR2 are SQVTM and ANQGSEA. V lost 1 base and J 4 bases, leaving 2 bases between the germline ends. This CDR3 contains 11 residues. For the CDR3, the DNA is TGCAGCGTTGAAGTAGGAAACACCATATATTTT. The encoded protein is CSVEVGNTIYF.

The chain uses TRBV9 and TRBJ1-3; D perhaps matches TRBD1 (5 bases). Trimming removed 0 bases from V and 3 bases from J, with 10 bases in between. CDR3 length: 15 amino acids. From germline, CDR1 is SGDLS and CDR2 YYNGEE. The CDR3 nucleotides read TGTGCCAGCAGCGTAGAGGGCAGGGATGGAAACACCATATATTTT. It codes for CASSVEGRDGNTIYF.

The V and J genes are TRBV15 and TRBJ2-5; D call uncertain. Per the germline V gene, CDR1 is LNHNV and CDR2 is YYDKDF (reference sequence). The V end lost 6 bases, the J end lost 0 bases, and 5 bases lay between the germline ends. There are 12 residues in the CDR3. The CDR3 DNA reads TGTGCCACCAGACTAAACCAAGAGACCCAGTACTTC. As protein: CATRLNQETQYF.

This clone has just a few counts. The chain uses TRBV6-5 and TRBJ2-2; perhaps TRBD1 as D (6 bases). Between the trimmed V and J ends, which lost 3 bases and 4 bases, there was a span of 9 bases. There are 14 residues in the CDR3. Germline V gives CDR1 MNHEY, CDR2 SVGAGI. CDR3 nucleotide sequence: TGTGCCAGCAGTTATGGACAGCCCACCGGGGAGCTGTTTTTT. The encoded protein is CASSYGQPTGELFF.

This clone has just one count. The V and J genes are TRBV6-5 and TRBJ2-7; 10 bases match TRBD2. Germline V gives CDR1 MNHEY, CDR2 SVGAGI. The CDR3 consists of 15 residues. V shed 6 bases, J shed 2 bases, and the junction held 7 bases outside the gene matches. Here the CDR3 reads CASSGPSGGAYEQYF. The DNA for the CDR3 is TGTGCCAGCAGCGGACCTAGCGGGGGTGCCTACGAGCAGTACTTC.

The chain recombines TRBV25-1 with TRBJ1-1, with 7 bases identical to TRBD1. V shed 6 bases and J 13 bases; nucleotides not matched to a gene: 14. The length of the CDR3 is 13 residues. From germline, CDR1 is MGHDK and CDR2 SYGVNS. The CDR3 loop reads CASRNAGAGGFFF. The CDR3 nucleotides read TGTGCCAGCAGGAACGCCGGGGCAGGGGGGTTTTTCTTT.

This rearrangement joins TRBV7-2 to TRBJ2-7, with a weak D call TRBD1 (5 bases). V shed 3 bases and J shed 2 bases, with 8 bases lying between them. The germline gives CDR1 SGHTA, CDR2 FQGNSA. This CDR3 has 13 residues. This CDR3 reads CASSFGAAYEQYF. The CDR3 DNA reads as TGTGCCAGCAGCTTTGGGGCAGCCTACGAGCAGTACTTC.

This clone is a singleton in its sample. The rearrangement uses TRBV7-2 and TRBJ1-6, with unresolved D. Trimming took off 4 bases at V and 9 bases at J, with 16 bases between the two ends. Per germline, CDR1 SGHTA and CDR2 FQGNSA. This CDR3 is 15 amino acids long. In nucleotides, the CDR3 is TGTGCCAGCAGCTCCCTGGGGAGCACCGGTTCACCCCTCCACTTT. Its translation is CASSSLGSTGSPLHF.

The chain combines TRBV5-1 with TRBJ2-4; TRBD2 matches at 9 bases. Germline values: CDR1 SGHRS, CDR2 YFSETQ. The ends lost 4 bases at V and 7 bases at J; junction bases unmatched: 6. CDR3 length: 14 amino acids. This CDR3 is CASSQGTSSNIQYF. The CDR3 DNA follows: TGCGCCAGCAGCCAGGGGACTAGCAGCAACATTCAGTACTTC. The full variable domain, rest sourced from reference TRBV5-1 and TRBJ2-4, is KAGVTQTPRYLIKTRGQQVTLSCSPISGHRSVSWYQQTPGQGLQFLFEYFSETQRNKGNFPGRFSGRQFSNSRSEMNVSTLELGDSALYLCASSQGTSSNIQYFGAGTRLSVL.

The sample holds one count of this clone. The chain couples TRBV9 to TRBJ2-1; TRBD2 matches 12 bases. Trimming removed 3 bases from V and 8 bases from J; junction bases left unmatched: 9. The germline CDR1 and CDR2 sequences are SGDLS and YYNGEE. CDR3 size: 16 residues. CDR3 sequence reads: CASSGGLTSGSYEQFF. The CDR3 bases are TGTGCCAGCAGCGGGGGATTGACTAGCGGGAGTTATGAGCAGTTCTTC.

This chain uses TRBV7-2 with TRBJ2-3; 11 bases align to TRBD2. The germline gives CDR1 SGHTA, CDR2 FQGNSA. V was clipped by 1 base and J by 0 bases; unmatched bases: 6. This CDR3 spans 18 amino acids. Here the CDR3 reads CASSLGPSGRFSTDTQYF. CDR3 nucleotide sequence: TGTGCCAGCAGCTTAGGTCCTAGCGGGAGGTTTAGCACAGATACGCAGTATTTT.

The chain is built from TRBV29-1 and TRBJ2-7; D is possibly TRBD2 (7 bases). V was trimmed by 0 bases and J by 4 bases, leaving 16 bases between them. This CDR3 region has 15 residues. Per the germline V gene, CDR1 is SQVTM and CDR2 is ANQGSEA. Here the CDR3 DNA reads TGCAGCGTTGAAGATCGAGGGGGGGCGCGGTACGAGCAGTACTTC. Translating it yields CSVEDRGGARYEQYF.

CDR3 coding DNA: TGTGCCAGCAGCTTAGTCACGGGAGAGGAGACCCAGTACTTC. This codes for CASSLVTGEETQYF. V is TRBV7-6 and J is TRBJ2-5; D may be TRBD2 (6 bases). Germline V gene sequence: CDR1 SGHVS, CDR2 FNYEAQ. The V gene lost 1 base and the J gene lost 5 bases, with 11 bases spanning the gap. The CDR3 sequence is 14 residues long. Variable domain in full (rest from reference TRBV7-6 and TRBJ2-5): GAGVSQSPRYKVTKRGQDVALRCDPISGHVSLYWYRQALGQGPEFLTYFNYEAQQDKSGLPNDRFSAERPEGSISTLTIQRTEQRDSAMYRCASSLVTGEETQYFGPGTRLLVL.

This clone occurred a few times. The V and J genes are TRBV2 and TRBJ2-5, with a weak D call TRBD2 (5 bases). TRBJ2-7 explains the end of the DNA better; the J call may be wrong. This CDR3 has 14 amino acids. Germline CDR1 SNHLY, CDR2 FYNNEI. The CDR3 nucleotides read TGTGCCAGCAGTGGAGGCGGGCTGGAGCACGAGCAGTACTTC. This codes for CASSGGGLEHEQYF.

The CDR3 DNA follows: TGTGCCAGCAGTAACCGGCTGCAGGGTTCGGGGGCCAACGTCCTGACTTTC. The encoded protein is CASSNRLQGSGANVLTF. The V call is TRBV28, the J call TRBJ2-6; D is possibly TRBD1 (5 bases). Germline V gives CDR1 MDHEN, CDR2 SYDVKM. The length of the CDR3 is 17 residues. Trimming stripped 5 bases from V and 4 bases from J, with 18 bases between.

The V gene is TRBV27, the J gene TRBJ2-3; TRBD2 matches at 8 bases. Per the germline V gene, CDR1 is MNHEY and CDR2 is SMNVEV (reference sequence). There are 16 residues in the CDR3. V was clipped by 5 bases and J by 2 bases; unmatched bases: 9. Here the CDR3 DNA reads TGTGCCAGCAGTCTTGGCGGAGCGGGAGTCACAGATACGCAGTATTTT. Protein product: CASSLGGAGVTDTQYF.

The CDR3 loop is CASSSGTDSNQPQHF. CDR3 DNA sequence: TGTGCCAGCAGTTCCGGGACAGATAGCAATCAGCCCCAGCATTTT. The genes are TRBV27 and TRBJ1-5; 7 positions agree with TRBD1. The CDR3 contains 15 residues. Germline CDR1 reads MNHEY; CDR2 reads SMNVEV (reference sequence). Trimming at V came to 4 bases and at J to 0 bases, leaving 3 bases not matched to a gene.

The chain combines TRBV6-5 with TRBJ2-7; 9 bases match TRBD1. The CDR3 is 16 amino acids. Trimming took 0 bases from V and 5 from J; bases not matched to a gene: 8. Germline V gives CDR1 MNHEY, CDR2 SVGAGI. The CDR3 nucleotides are TGTGCCAGCAGTTACTCCTCAGGACAGGGGTCAAACGAGCAGTACTTC. Its translation: CASSYSSGQGSNEQYF.

In this sample, this clone turned up once. The CDR3 DNA reads as TGTGCCAGCAGCTTAGCCGGGACAGGGGGAAACTATGGCTACACCTTC. Protein product: CASSLAGTGGNYGYTF. The chain is built from TRBV7-9 and TRBJ1-2; 11 bases match TRBD1. V shed 0 bases and J 2 bases; nucleotides not matched to a gene: 2. Germline-derived CDR1 and CDR2 are SEHNR and FQNEAQ (reference sequence). This CDR3 contains 16 residues.

The chain employs TRBV6-1 and TRBJ2-7, with 9 bases fitting TRBD1. J gave up 2 bases and V 8 bases, and 7 bases lay outside the gene matches. Germline loops: CDR1 MNHNS, CDR2 SASEGT. This CDR3 comprises 14 residues. CDR3 nucleotide sequence: TGTGCCAGCCGTGTGGGACAGGGCACCTACGAGCAGTACTTC. Translated: CASRVGQGTYEQYF.

The genes are TRBV5-1 and TRBJ2-5; 7 bases map to TRBD2. CDR3 length: 15 residues. Germline V gene data show CDR1 as SGHRS and CDR2 as YFSETQ. J lost 2 bases, V lost 6 bases, and 10 bases had no gene match. CDR3 DNA: TGCGCCAGCAAGGTTGCTAGCGGATTACAAGAGACCCAGTACTTC. The encoded protein is CASKVASGLQETQYF.

The chain is built from TRBV27 and TRBJ1-5; tentative D call: TRBD1 (6 bases). The CDR3 runs to 15 residues. Trimming pared 6 bases from V and 5 bases from J, leaving 17 bases between. Germline CDR1 MNHEY, CDR2 SMNVEV (reference sequence). CDR3 in amino acids: CASRDRDMSDQPQHF. CDR3 sequence (DNA): TGTGCCAGCAGGGACCGGGACATGTCCGATCAGCCCCAGCATTTT.

The chain has TRBV5-1 and TRBJ2-1, with 10 bases aligning to TRBD2. Germline V lookup: CDR1 SGHRS, CDR2 YFSETQ. V shed 1 base, J shed 0 bases, and the junction held 1 base outside the gene matches. The CDR3 loop spans 16 amino acids. Here the CDR3 reads CASSLSSGGSYNEQFF. The CDR3 DNA is TGCGCCAGCAGCTTGTCTAGCGGGGGCTCCTACAATGAGCAGTTCTTC. The variable domain in full, with the rest retrieved from reference TRBV5-1 and TRBJ2-1, is KAGVTQTPRYLIKTRGQQVTLSCSPISGHRSVSWYQQTPGQGLQFLFEYFSETQRNKGNFPGRFSGRQFSNSRSEMNVSTLELGDSALYLCASSLSSGGSYNEQFFGPGTRLTVL.

V and J are TRBV19 and TRBJ1-1; the match to TRBD1 covers 7 bases. With V trimmed by 1 base and J by 7 bases, 3 bases remained unmatched. CDR3 length: 13 amino acids. Germline assignment: CDR1 LNHDA and CDR2 SQIVND (reference sequence). The CDR3 here is CASSIVGTVEAFF. CDR3 bases: TGTGCCAGTAGTATAGTGGGGACAGTTGAAGCTTTCTTT.

This clone has just a few counts. Germline and junction disagree at one end, which may indicate a read error. The J gene is TRBJ1-4, the V gene TRBV7-9, with TRBD1 as a possible D gene (5 bases). The CDR3 has 15 residues. Germline CDR1 and CDR2: SEHNR and FQNEAQ (reference sequence). The CDR3 region is CSSSLGLAGNEKLFF. Written as DNA, the CDR3 is TGTTCCAGCAGCTTAGGTTTGGCAGGGAACGAAAAACTGTTTTTT.

The chain has TRBV15 and TRBJ2-3; TRBD2 is a possible D gene (5 bases). The CDR3 loop spans 18 amino acids. V lost 5 bases, J lost 4 bases, and 25 bases lay in between. The germline gives CDR1 LNHNV, CDR2 YYDKDF (reference sequence). This CDR3 reads CATSPRSRARVTSDTQYF. CDR3 DNA sequence: TGTGCCACCAGCCCCCGGTCGAGGGCTAGGGTTACCTCAGATACGCAGTATTTT.

This clone showed up just once. This sequence joins TRBV19 and TRBJ2-3; D might be TRBD2 (7 bases). Germline-derived CDR1 and CDR2 are LNHDA and SQIVND (reference sequence). V dropped 3 bases and J dropped 4 bases, with 11 bases sitting between them. The CDR3 length is 14 residues. The CDR3 DNA reads as TGTGCCAGTAGTATGGGAGGGGGGTCAGATACGCAGTATTTT. This gives the protein CASSMGGGSDTQYF. Full variable domain (missing parts from reference TRBV19 and TRBJ2-3): DGGITQSPKYLFRKEGQNVTLSCEQNLNHDAMYWYRQDPGQGLRLIYYSQIVNDFQKGDIAEGYSVSREKKESFPLTVTSAQKNPTAFYLCASSMGGGSDTQYFGPGTRLTVL.

The rearrangement links TRBV19 to TRBJ1-5; TRBD1 matches at 8 bases. Trimming cost V 3 bases and J 2 bases; bases outside gene matches: 3. This CDR3 is built from 15 residues. The germline V gene encodes CDR1 LNHDA and CDR2 SQIVND (reference sequence). CDR3 amino acids: CASSIQGAGNQPQHF. The CDR3 region has the DNA TGTGCCAGTAGTATTCAGGGGGCGGGCAATCAGCCCCAGCATTTT.

The CDR3 DNA reads TGTGCCAGCAGCCTAGGGAGTCAGCCCCAGCATTTT. Encoded protein: CASSLGSQPQHF. The rearrangement joins TRBV7-9 to TRBJ1-5; no reliable D call. This CDR3 comprises 12 residues. The germline gives CDR1 SEHNR, CDR2 FQNEAQ (reference sequence). The germline V and J ends were trimmed by 5 bases and 6 bases, with 8 bases remaining between them.